The 18 T cell receptor beta chains presented below share a single source sample, sequenced in a study of blood T cell repertoires in COVID-19. The table came from immunoSEQ multiplex PCR; TCRdb's copy has only in-frame clones and leaves some out. Of roughly 120,000 clones in the sample, approximately 84% were seen once. The sample taken for sequencing was peripheral blood. The origin of the receptors is a middle-aged man with acute or convalescent COVID-19.

J is TRBJ2-7 and V is TRBV24-1, with a tentative D call TRBD1 (6 bases). The CDR3 consists of 16 residues. The germline V gene encodes CDR1 KGHDR and CDR2 SFDVKD. CDR3 sequence: CATCDGGTDGPYEQYV. CDR3 nucleotides: TGTGCCACCTGTGATGGGGGCACGGACGGCCCGTACGAGCAGTACGTC.

The chain couples TRBV28 to TRBJ2-5; perhaps TRBD1 as D (5 bases). CDR3 length: 15 residues. The V end was cut by 5 bases, the J end by 5 bases, with 18 bases between. Germline CDR1 reads MDHEN; CDR2 reads SYDVKM. CDR3 amino acids: CASSPRTPLGETQYF. Written as DNA, the CDR3 is TGTGCCAGCAGTCCTCGGACACCTTTGGGGGAGACCCAGTACTTC. The full variable domain, its missing parts supplied by reference TRBV28 and TRBJ2-5, is DVKVTQSSRYLVKRTGEKVFLECVQDMDHENMFWYRQDPGLGLRLIYFSYDVKMKEKGDIPEGYSVSREKKERFSLILESASTNQTSMYLCASSPRTPLGETQYFGPGTRLLVL.

This sequence joins TRBV5-1 and TRBJ2-3, with D perhaps matching TRBD2 (5 bases). The CDR3 sequence is 14 residues long. The V gene's germline CDR1 is SGHRS and CDR2 YFSETQ. Deletions cut 4 bases from V and 6 bases from J, with 15 bases between. Written as DNA, the CDR3 is TGCGCCAGCAGCCGCGACTATACGGGGGATACGCAGTATTTT. Its translation: CASSRDYTGDTQYF.

This clone turned up a few times. This chain connects TRBV9 to TRBJ2-3, with a tentative D call TRBD2 (7 bases). Germline CDR1 is SGDLS and CDR2 is YYNGEE. V was clipped by 0 bases and J by 6 bases, with 14 bases between them. The CDR3 runs to 15 residues. CDR3 protein: CASSVGGGAPDTQYF. The DNA for the CDR3 is TGTGCCAGCAGCGTAGGTGGGGGGGCTCCCGATACGCAGTATTTT.

V is TRBV18 and J is TRBJ1-6, with 8 positions matching TRBD1. Germline V gene lookup returns CDR1 KGHSH and CDR2 LQKENI. This CDR3 has 14 residues. V shed 4 bases and J 8 bases; nucleotides not matched to a gene: 4. The CDR3 region has the DNA TGTGCCAGCTCACTCACAGGGGGGGATTCACCCCTCCACTTT. Protein sequence: CASSLTGGDSPLHF.

The V call is TRBV3-1 (or the pseudogene TRBV3-2), the J call TRBJ1-6; 9 nucleotides align to TRBD1. J gave up 7 bases and V 4 bases, and 5 bases lay outside the gene matches. The V gene's germline CDR1 is LGHDT and CDR2 YNNKEL (reference sequence). The CDR3 consists of 15 residues. The CDR3 loop reads CASSPRDRVNSPLHF. CDR3 nucleotide sequence: TGTGCCAGCAGCCCCCGGGACAGGGTGAATTCACCCCTCCACTTT.

J is TRBJ2-2 and V is TRBV9; D is perhaps TRBD1 (5 bases). The CDR3 has 17 amino acids. The germline V gene has CDR1 SGDLS and CDR2 YYNGEE. Trimming removed 6 bases from V and 6 bases from J, with 24 bases in between. CDR3 coding DNA: TGTGCCAGCAACGCCGCAGGGAAGAGCCTACGGGCCGGGGAGCTGTTTTTT. It is translated as CASNAAGKSLRAGELFF.

J is TRBJ1-3 and V is TRBV7-8; D gene uncertain. CDR1 and CDR2 (germline): SGHVS, FQNEAQ. The CDR3 runs to 15 residues. Between the trimmed V and J ends, which lost 0 bases and 2 bases, there was a span of 8 bases. The CDR3 reads CASSLALQAGNTIYF. DNA of the CDR3: TGTGCCAGCAGCTTAGCCCTGCAGGCTGGAAACACCATATATTTT.

This rearrangement joins TRBV7-8 to TRBJ1-2; 7 bases map to TRBD1. Germline V gene sequence: CDR1 SGHVS, CDR2 FQNEAQ. Trimming removed 3 bases from V and 8 bases from J; junction bases left unmatched: 18. CDR3 length: 17 amino acids. CDR3 coding DNA: TGTGCCAGCAGCTTGACGCTGACAGGGACGACCCAAGACGGCTACACCTTC. Protein: CASSLTLTGTTQDGYTF.

V usage is TRBV5-1 and J usage is TRBJ2-7; possibly TRBD2 for D (5 bases). The germline gives CDR1 SGHRS, CDR2 YFSETQ. The germline V and J ends were trimmed by 5 bases and 1 base, with 13 bases remaining between them. The CDR3 is 14 residues long. The CDR3 loop reads CASRRESLSYEQYF. CDR3 coding DNA: TGCGCCAGCAGACGGGAAAGCCTTTCCTACGAGCAGTACTTC.

The CDR3, as DNA: TGTGCCAGCAGCCCTCACTTCACATCTTCGAAACTACGAGGGCAGTACTTC. It encodes CASSPHFTSSKLRGQYF. The chain joins TRBV28 to TRBJ2-7; the D is unclear. V dropped 6 bases and J dropped 9 bases, with 30 bases sitting between them. CDR3 size: 17 residues. Germline-derived CDR1 and CDR2 are MDHEN and SYDVKM.

J is TRBJ1-1 and V is TRBV6-6; weak D call: TRBD1 (6 bases). CDR3 size: 14 residues. Germline CDR1 and CDR2: MNHNY and SVGAGI (reference sequence). Deletions cut 2 bases from V and 5 bases from J, with 12 bases between. The CDR3 bases are TGTGCCAGCAGTTACGACAGGCGAACAACTGAAGCTTTCTTT. Translating gives CASSYDRRTTEAFF.

The CDR3 sequence: CASSLLYGGWLDVELFF. The CDR3 DNA reads as TGTGCCAGTAGTCTTCTCTATGGCGGATGGTTAGATGTGGAGCTGTTTTTT. V is TRBV19 and J is TRBJ2-2; D remains ambiguous. CDR3 length equals 17 residues. Germline V gene lookup returns CDR1 LNHDA and CDR2 SQIVND (reference sequence). Trimming cost V 5 bases and J 10 bases, with 26 bases left between them. The full variable domain, in which reference TRBV19 and TRBJ2-2 provide the parts outside the CDR3, is DGGITQSPKYLFRKEGQNVTLSCEQNLNHDAMYWYRQDPGQGLRLIYYSQIVNDFQKGDIAEGYSVSREKKESFPLTVTSAQKNPTAFYLCASSLLYGGWLDVELFFGEGSRLTVL.

This clone was counted once. The CDR3 here is CASSRDTVEAFF. In DNA form, the CDR3 reads TGTGCCAGTTCACGGGACACAGTTGAAGCTTTCTTT. V and J are TRBV28 and TRBJ1-1, with a possible D match to TRBD1 (6 bases). Germline loops: CDR1 MDHEN, CDR2 SYDVKM. Trimming shortened V by 9 bases and J by 7 bases, and 15 bases separated the two germline ends. This CDR3 contains 12 residues. The complete variable domain, with remaining parts taken from reference TRBV28 and TRBJ1-1, reads DVKVTQSSRYLVKRTGEKVFLECVQDMDHENMFWYRQDPGLGLRLIYFSYDVKMKEKGDIPEGYSVSREKKERFSLILESASTNQTSMYLCASSRDTVEAFFGQGTRLTVV.

The rearrangement joins TRBV19 to TRBJ2-3, with D uncertain. Trimming took off 3 bases at V and 8 bases at J, with 6 bases between the two ends. Germline V CDR1 and CDR2: LNHDA, SQIVND (reference sequence). The CDR3 consists of 11 residues. The CDR3 is CASSMAGTQYF. The CDR3 DNA reads TGTGCCAGTAGTATGGCAGGTACGCAGTATTTT.

This clone was found a few times. This rearrangement joins TRBV6-5 to TRBJ1-5; possible D gene TRBD1, 5 bases. Trimming took 5 bases from V and 5 from J, leaving 10 bases between them. Germline V CDR1 and CDR2: MNHEY, SVGAGI. The CDR3 extends over 13 amino acids. This CDR3 is CASSLDSDQPQHF. Here the CDR3 DNA reads TGTGCCAGCAGTCTAGACAGTGATCAGCCCCAGCATTTT.

V is TRBV27 and J is TRBJ1-4, with 10 positions matching TRBD1. The CDR3 has 16 amino acids. Per germline, CDR1 MNHEY and CDR2 SMNVEV (reference sequence). With V trimmed by 5 bases and J by 3 bases, 6 bases remained unmatched. The CDR3 loop reads CASSPGQGTPNEKLFF. The CDR3 nucleotides are TGTGCCAGCAGTCCGGGACAGGGGACCCCTAATGAAAAACTGTTTTTT.

This sequence joins TRBV18 and TRBJ2-1; 8 nucleotides agree with TRBD1. Unmatched junction bases numbered 10, after V lost 5 bases and J lost 7 bases. This CDR3 has 15 amino acids. Germline-derived CDR1 and CDR2 are KGHSH and LQKENI. The CDR3 DNA sequence: TGTGCCAGCTCAGCCGGGACAGGAATTATTAATGAGCAGTTCTTC. Translation gives CASSAGTGIINEQFF.